The present T cell receptor beta chain was sequenced within a study of cytomegalovirus exposure and HLA in healthy donors. The study's findings and limits: A later analysis reportedly found that, within productive TCRs, an Asian-associated ancestry cluster had fewer N-insertions than the mean observed across the roughly 700 donors. Most CMV-associated TCR beta chains appeared HLA-restricted in a later analysis. The listing of 150 to 200 TCR beta chains classed them as cytomegalovirus-associated. HLA allele associations emerged for fewer than 20,000 TCR beta sequences in a later analysis, at 0.05 false discovery rate.

Primers for the PCR totalled 60 Vbeta and 13 Jbeta. This table comes from immunoSEQ multiplex PCR, and its TCRdb copy is limited to in-frame clones, with some not included. The data contain 150,000 to 200,000 clones, about 85% of them seen just once; the ten biggest clones take up approximately 1.2%. This CDR3 has 11 residues. The V end lost 4 bases, the J end lost 4 bases, and 5 bases lay between the germline ends. Germline loops: CDR1 SGDLS, CDR2 YYNGEE. The table lists this clone with a few counts. Its antigen is undetermined. The TCR was taken from a man between 50 and 59 years old in good health and CMV-seropositive. The rearrangement uses TRBV9 and TRBJ2-5; D remains unclear. Sequencing was done on a sample of PBMCs. The DNA for the CDR3 is TGTGCCAGCAGCACCGGAGAGACCCAGTACTTC. This encodes CASSTGETQYF.